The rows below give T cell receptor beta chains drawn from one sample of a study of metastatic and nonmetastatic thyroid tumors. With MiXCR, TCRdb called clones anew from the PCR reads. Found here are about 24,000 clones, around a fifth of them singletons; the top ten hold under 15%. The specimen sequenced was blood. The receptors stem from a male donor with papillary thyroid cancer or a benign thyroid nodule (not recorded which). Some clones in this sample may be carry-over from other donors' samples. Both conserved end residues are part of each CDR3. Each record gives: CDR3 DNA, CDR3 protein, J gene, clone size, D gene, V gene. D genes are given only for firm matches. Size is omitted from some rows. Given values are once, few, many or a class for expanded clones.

CDR3 DNA: TGTGCCAGCAGCCAAGATCCCTCGTCCGGCGAGCAGTACTTC
CDR3 protein: CASSQDPSSGEQYF
J gene: TRBJ2-7
clone size: medium-sized
D gene: .
V gene: TRBV4-2

CDR3 DNA: TGTGCCAGCTCACCAAGGCAGGACACCTACAATGAGCAGTTCTTC
CDR3 protein: CASSPRQDTYNEQFF
J gene: TRBJ2-1
clone size: many
D gene: .
V gene: TRBV18

CDR3 DNA: TGTGCCAGCAGACACAGGATGGGAAACACAGATACGCAGTATTTT
CDR3 protein: CASRHRMGNTDTQYF
J gene: TRBJ2-3
clone size: .
D gene: .
V gene: TRBV3-1

CDR3 DNA: TGTGCCAGCAGCCCCTACCAAGACCCAGATACGCAGTATTTT
CDR3 protein: CASSPYQDPDTQYF
J gene: TRBJ2-3
clone size: many
D gene: .
V gene: TRBV11-3

CDR3 DNA: TGCAGTGCTTCGCTTCCCGAATCTTATAGCAATCAGCCCCAGCATTTT
CDR3 protein: CSASLPESYSNQPQHF
J gene: TRBJ1-5
clone size: many
D gene: .
V gene: TRBV20-1

CDR3 DNA: TGTGCCAGCAGCCCCACTCGGGGGCGAGAGACCCAGTACTTC
CDR3 protein: CASSPTRGRETQYF
J gene: TRBJ2-5
clone size: many
D gene: .
V gene: TRBV9

CDR3 DNA: TGTGCCACCCAGAGGAGACAGGGGAGCCACAATGAGCAGTTCTTC
CDR3 protein: CATQRRQGSHNEQFF
J gene: TRBJ2-1
clone size: many
D gene: TRBD1
V gene: TRBV19

CDR3 DNA: TGCGCCAGCAGCTTGGCGGTAGGACAGGTAGGGGCCTACGAGCAGTACTTC
CDR3 protein: CASSLAVGQVGAYEQYF
J gene: TRBJ2-7
clone size: many
D gene: TRBD1
V gene: TRBV5-1

CDR3 DNA: TGTGCCAGCACCCTTAAAGAGACCCAGTACTTC
CDR3 protein: CASTLKETQYF
J gene: TRBJ2-5
clone size: many
D gene: .
V gene: TRBV6-1

CDR3 DNA: TGCGCCAGCAGTTCGCAGGGGGCCGGGACTGAAGCTTTCTTT
CDR3 protein: CASSSQGAGTEAFF
J gene: TRBJ1-1
clone size: few
D gene: TRBD1
V gene: TRBV5-1

CDR3 DNA: TGTGCCTGCAGCTTAGACGTCCGGTTTGAAGCTTTCTTT
CDR3 protein: CACSLDVRFEAFF
J gene: TRBJ1-1
clone size: .
D gene: .
V gene: TRBV7-9

CDR3 DNA: TGTGCCAGCAGCCCGCTGGGACTAGCGGCAAACACCGGGGAGCTGTTTTTT
CDR3 protein: CASSPLGLAANTGELFF
J gene: TRBJ2-2
clone size: medium-sized
D gene: TRBD2
V gene: TRBV4-2

CDR3 DNA: TGCGCCAGCAGCTTGGACAGGGGCCCTTCTGAAAAACTGTTTTTT
CDR3 protein: CASSLDRGPSEKLFF
J gene: TRBJ1-4
clone size: many
D gene: TRBD1
V gene: TRBV5-1

CDR3 DNA: TGTGCCAGCATTTCGCCCCGTACCTCTGGGGCCAACGTCCTGACTTTC
CDR3 protein: CASISPRTSGANVLTF
J gene: TRBJ2-6
clone size: .
D gene: .
V gene: TRBV27

CDR3 DNA: TGTGCCAGCAGCCTAAACCGGGTGGGGGTTTACAATGAGCAGTTCTTC
CDR3 protein: CASSLNRVGVYNEQFF
J gene: TRBJ2-1
clone size: few
D gene: .
V gene: TRBV13

CDR3 DNA: TGTGCCAGCAGGATAGGCAGGCCGAAAGGGGGCTACACCTTC
CDR3 protein: CASRIGRPKGGYTF
J gene: TRBJ1-2
clone size: few
D gene: .
V gene: TRBV5-5

CDR3 DNA: TGTGCCAGCATTATGACTAGCGGGAGTAGTGGGTCCTACAATGAGCAGTTCTTC
CDR3 protein: CASIMTSGSSGSYNEQFF
J gene: TRBJ2-1
clone size: medium-sized
D gene: TRBD2
V gene: TRBV6-2/TRBV6-3

CDR3 DNA: TGTGCCAGCAGTTTCCCCGGGACAGGGGGCGCAGATACGCAGTATTTT
CDR3 protein: CASSFPGTGGADTQYF
J gene: TRBJ2-3
clone size: many
D gene: TRBD1
V gene: TRBV27

CDR3 DNA: TGCGCCAGCAGCTTGAGGGGCTACGAGCAGTACTTC
CDR3 protein: CASSLRGYEQYF
J gene: TRBJ2-7
clone size: many
D gene: .
V gene: TRBV5-1

CDR3 DNA: TGTGCCTGGAGTCGGGGAAACACCATATATTTT
CDR3 protein: CAWSRGNTIYF
J gene: TRBJ1-3
clone size: few
D gene: .
V gene: TRBV30

CDR3 DNA: TGCGCCAGCAGCCAAGGACTCACTAGCGCCTCCTACGAGCAGTACTTC
CDR3 protein: CASSQGLTSASYEQYF
J gene: TRBJ2-7
clone size: medium-sized
D gene: TRBD2
V gene: TRBV4-1

CDR3 DNA: TGTGCCAGCAGCTCCACCCGACTAGCGCGGGGGGATACGCAGTATTTT
CDR3 protein: CASSSTRLARGDTQYF
J gene: TRBJ2-3
clone size: .
D gene: TRBD2
V gene: TRBV5-4

CDR3 DNA: TGCGCCAGCAGCCATGCCGGGACAGCATTCTATGGCTACACCTTC
CDR3 protein: CASSHAGTAFYGYTF
J gene: TRBJ1-2
clone size: .
D gene: TRBD1
V gene: TRBV4-1

CDR3 DNA: TGCAGTGCTTATCCACTAGTAGGCGGGACGCAGTACTTC
CDR3 protein: CSAYPLVGGTQYF
J gene: TRBJ2-5
clone size: .
D gene: .
V gene: TRBV20-1

CDR3 DNA: TGTGCCAGCAGCTCTCGGCGGCATGGGCGCGGCCAGCCCCAGCATTTT
CDR3 protein: CASSSRRHGRGQPQHF
J gene: TRBJ1-5
clone size: few
D gene: .
V gene: TRBV6-5

CDR3 DNA: TGTGCCACCAGTGCTTTGGCGGGGCCCACAGATACGCAGTATTTT
CDR3 protein: CATSALAGPTDTQYF
J gene: TRBJ2-3
clone size: many
D gene: .
V gene: TRBV24-1

CDR3 DNA: TGTGCCTGGAGGCCAGGGGGAACTGAAAAACTGTTTTTT
CDR3 protein: CAWRPGGTEKLFF
J gene: TRBJ1-4
clone size: .
D gene: TRBD1
V gene: TRBV30

CDR3 DNA: TGTGCCAGCAGCTTAGAGGCAGCGGGAGGCAATGAGCAGTTCTTC
CDR3 protein: CASSLEAAGGNEQFF
J gene: TRBJ2-1
clone size: medium-sized
D gene: TRBD2
V gene: TRBV11-3

CDR3 DNA: TGCGCCAGCAACCCACCTGACAGGTCCTACGAGCAGTACTTC
CDR3 protein: CASNPPDRSYEQYF
J gene: TRBJ2-7
clone size: many
D gene: .
V gene: TRBV5-1

CDR3 DNA: TGTGCCAACAGTGAAGCTTTGGGACAGGGGATCACAGATACGCAGTATTTT
CDR3 protein: CANSEALGQGITDTQYF
J gene: TRBJ2-3
clone size: few
D gene: TRBD1
V gene: TRBV6-1

CDR3 DNA: TGTGCCAGCAGTGACTCTGCGGGAGGGCTGGGCACAGATACGCAGTATTTT
CDR3 protein: CASSDSAGGLGTDTQYF
J gene: TRBJ2-3
clone size: many
D gene: TRBD2
V gene: TRBV6-4

CDR3 DNA: TGTGCCAGCAGTGAGAATTTAGCCTCGGGGAATGAGCAGTTCTTC
CDR3 protein: CASSENLASGNEQFF
J gene: TRBJ2-1
clone size: .
D gene: .
V gene: TRBV25-1

CDR3 DNA: TGTGCCACCAGTTCACGAGACAGAGACACCGGGGAGCTGTTTTTT
CDR3 protein: CATSSRDRDTGELFF
J gene: TRBJ2-2
clone size: many
D gene: .
V gene: TRBV24-1

CDR3 DNA: TGTGCCAGCAGCGGGATGGGACGATCCACAGATACGCAGTATTTT
CDR3 protein: CASSGMGRSTDTQYF
J gene: TRBJ2-3
clone size: many
D gene: .
V gene: TRBV5-4

CDR3 DNA: TGTGCCAGTAGTACCCGGACAGGGGGTGGGACTGAAGCTTTCTTT
CDR3 protein: CASSTRTGGGTEAFF
J gene: TRBJ1-1
clone size: few
D gene: TRBD1
V gene: TRBV28

CDR3 DNA: TGTGCCAGCAATAGAGGGCCTGGCACAGATACGCAGTATTTT
CDR3 protein: CASNRGPGTDTQYF
J gene: TRBJ2-3
clone size: many
D gene: .
V gene: TRBV3-1

CDR3 DNA: TGTGCCAGCAGTGCTACAGGACTAGCGGGTACCCCCTACAATGAGCAGTTCTTC
CDR3 protein: CASSATGLAGTPYNEQFF
J gene: TRBJ2-1
clone size: .
D gene: TRBD2
V gene: TRBV2

CDR3 DNA: TGCAGTGCTACTGCTACGAACACCGGGGAGCTGTTTTTT
CDR3 protein: CSATATNTGELFF
J gene: TRBJ2-2
clone size: many
D gene: .
V gene: TRBV20-1

CDR3 DNA: TGTGCCAGCAGCTGGTGGGGGGCGCCCCTCGAGCAGTACTTC
CDR3 protein: CASSWWGAPLEQYF
J gene: TRBJ2-7
clone size: many
D gene: .
V gene: TRBV5-6

CDR3 DNA: TGTGCCTGGAGGAAACCCTCATCCGCCTACGAGCAGTACTTC
CDR3 protein: CAWRKPSSAYEQYF
J gene: TRBJ2-7
clone size: medium-sized
D gene: .
V gene: TRBV30

CDR3 DNA: TGTGCCAGCATGGGGGACAGGGGTTCCTATGGCTACACCTTC
CDR3 protein: CASMGDRGSYGYTF
J gene: TRBJ1-2
clone size: medium-sized
D gene: TRBD1
V gene: TRBV2

CDR3 DNA: TGTGCCAGCAGCTCCTCCCCTTCCGGGGAGCTGTTTTTT
CDR3 protein: CASSSSPSGELFF
J gene: TRBJ2-2
clone size: many
D gene: .
V gene: TRBV11-3

CDR3 DNA: TGTGCCAGTAGTAGGAGTGAGGGCTCCTACAATGAGCAGTTCTTC
CDR3 protein: CASSRSEGSYNEQFF
J gene: TRBJ2-1
clone size: many
D gene: .
V gene: TRBV19

CDR3 DNA: TGTGCCAGCAGCCAAACAAAGGACTACGAGCAGTACTTC
CDR3 protein: CASSQTKDYEQYF
J gene: TRBJ2-7
clone size: .
D gene: .
V gene: TRBV6-1

CDR3 DNA: TGCAGCGCCGCGTTGCGGATGAACACCGGGGAGCTGTTTTTT
CDR3 protein: CSAALRMNTGELFF
J gene: TRBJ2-2
clone size: many
D gene: .
V gene: TRBV20-1

CDR3 DNA: TGCGCCAGCAGCTCTGGGACTAGCTACATCAGGAGCACAGATACGCAGTATTTT
CDR3 protein: CASSSGTSYIRSTDTQYF
J gene: TRBJ2-3
clone size: .
D gene: TRBD2
V gene: TRBV4-1

CDR3 DNA: TGTGCCAGCAGTACCTTCATCTCCGGGACAGGCGCCGGTAGTTTGTACGAGCAGTACTTC
CDR3 protein: CASSTFISGTGAGSLYEQYF
J gene: TRBJ2-7
clone size: .
D gene: TRBD1
V gene: TRBV25-1

CDR3 DNA: TGTGCCAGCTCACCACCTACAGGGCCCTTATCCTACAATGAGCAGTTCTTC
CDR3 protein: CASSPPTGPLSYNEQFF
J gene: TRBJ2-1
clone size: many
D gene: .
V gene: TRBV18

CDR3 DNA: TGCAGTGCTAGGATGCTGGTCGGGACTCTCGTGAGGGAGACCCAGTACTTC
CDR3 protein: CSARMLVGTLVRETQYF
J gene: TRBJ2-5
clone size: .
D gene: .
V gene: TRBV20-1

CDR3 DNA: TGTGCCACCAGTACCAGAGGGGGTGAGCAGTTCTTC
CDR3 protein: CATSTRGGEQFF
J gene: TRBJ2-1
clone size: few
D gene: .
V gene: TRBV24-1

CDR3 DNA: TGCGCCAGCAGCCAGTACTCCGGGGCTGGGGCCAACGTCCTGACTTTC
CDR3 protein: CASSQYSGAGANVLTF
J gene: TRBJ2-6
clone size: .
D gene: .
V gene: TRBV4-3

CDR3 DNA: TGTGCCAGCAGCTTCCTCCCGGGACTAGCGGGAGGAGCAGATACGCAGTATTTT
CDR3 protein: CASSFLPGLAGGADTQYF
J gene: TRBJ2-3
clone size: many
D gene: TRBD2
V gene: TRBV7-3

CDR3 DNA: TGTGCCAGCAGCCGACAGGGGGTTCGCGGACTAGGGTCCCATGAGCAGTTCTTC
CDR3 protein: CASSRQGVRGLGSHEQFF
J gene: TRBJ2-1
clone size: many
D gene: TRBD1
V gene: TRBV4-2

CDR3 DNA: TGTGCCAGCAGGTCCAGGGGGCTTGGATATGGCTACACCTTC
CDR3 protein: CASRSRGLGYGYTF
J gene: TRBJ1-2
clone size: many
D gene: TRBD1
V gene: TRBV28